This T cell receptor (beta chain) was sequenced during a study of shared clonotypes between healthy human individuals. Whole-study results and caveats: Inspection by rarefaction showed sorted-subset sequencing to be incomplete despite large depth.

Several immunoSEQ 96-well plates shared each subset's DNA, each plate a replicate. Clones were sequenced by immunoSEQ multiplex PCR, and TCRdb holds only the in-frame ones, with some missing. The repertoire has 2 million to 2.5 million clones, 90% to 97% of them found once; the top ten carry over 0.1%. Concerning this clone itself: Its antigen is not identified.

Trimming took 6 bases from V and 2 from J, leaving 13 bases between them. The CDR3 is 15 residues long. CDR1 MDHEN and CDR2 SYDVKM come from the germline V gene. All of the donors resided in Nashville, Tennessee, and each was a Caucasian adult. The authors divided CD4+ cells into CD45RA+ naive and CD45RA-negative memory subsets. Sequencing was done on a sample of naive CD4+ T cells sorted from blood. Sample subset: CD45RA+ positively selected. The TCR was taken from a man between 18 and 35 years old in good health. The chain links TRBV28 to TRBJ2-2; a possible D gene is TRBD2 (6 bases). Written as DNA, the CDR3 is TGTGCCAGCAGAGTAGCGGATTTAAACACCGGGGAGCTGTTTTTT. It is translated as CASRVADLNTGELFF.